The 13 T cell receptor beta chains presented below share a single source sample, sequenced in a study of T cell changes during pregnancy in multiple sclerosis. Profiled with immunoSEQ multiplex PCR; TCRdb holds only in-frame clones, not every one. The data hold tens of thousands of clones, with approximately 94% observed a single time. Sample: CD4+ T cells from peripheral blood mononuclear cells, taken in the third trimester of pregnancy. The receptors were sampled from a female donor with multiple sclerosis, enrolled in a pregnancy study.

The sample holds one count of this clone. This chain links TRBV2 with TRBJ2-3, with TRBD2 matching 9 bases. The trim removed 0 bases at V and 0 bases at J, leaving 4 bases unmatched. Germline V gene lookup returns CDR1 SNHLY and CDR2 FYNNEI. The length of the CDR3 is 17 residues. DNA of the CDR3: TGTGCCAGCAGTGAAGCAGTGCTAGCGGGGAGCACAGATACGCAGTATTTT. Its protein is CASSEAVLAGSTDTQYF.

The rearrangement links TRBV5-1 to TRBJ2-3; TRBD1 aligns across 8 bases. Germline V gives CDR1 SGHRS, CDR2 YFSETQ. The J segment lost 1 base and the V segment lost 2 bases, leaving 6 bases of the junction unmatched. The CDR3 spans 16 residues. CDR3: CASSFTPGQGTDTQYF. The CDR3 coding sequence is TGCGCCAGCAGCTTTACCCCGGGACAGGGCACAGATACGCAGTATTTT.

The rearrangement joins TRBV4-1 to TRBJ2-3; 8 bases match TRBD1. Germline loops: CDR1 MGHRA, CDR2 YSYEKL. V shed 0 bases and J 3 bases; nucleotides not matched to a gene: 5. CDR3 size: 16 residues. In nucleotides, the CDR3 is TGCGCCAGCAGCCAAGAAAAGGACAGGGTAACAGATACGCAGTATTTT. Its translation: CASSQEKDRVTDTQYF.

The J gene is TRBJ1-1, the V gene TRBV5-1, with a possible D match to TRBD1 (5 bases). Germline CDR1 SGHRS, CDR2 YFSETQ. Trimming left V 5 bases short and J 1 base short, with 12 bases between. CDR3 length equals 14 residues. CDR3 sequence reads: CASSPWGENTEAFF. The CDR3 coding sequence is TGCGCCAGCAGTCCTTGGGGGGAGAACACTGAAGCTTTCTTT.

This chain links TRBV7-3 with TRBJ1-1; D not resolved. V was cut by 1 base and J by 5 bases, with 23 bases left in between. The CDR3 has 18 residues. Germline V gene data show CDR1 as SGHTA and CDR2 as FQGTGA. The CDR3 bases are TGTGCCAGCAGCTTAATGGCACGTTCAGTCGTATCAGATACTGAAGCTTTCTTT. It translates to CASSLMARSVVSDTEAFF.

The J gene is TRBJ1-1, the V gene TRBV25-1; D possibly corresponds to TRBD1 (6 bases). The CDR3 is made up of 14 amino acids. The V and J ends lost 8 bases and 5 bases respectively, with 18 bases between them. CDR1 is MGHDK, CDR2 SYGVNS, per germline. The CDR3 nucleotides are TGTGCCAGCCAACCCCACAGGGTCGGAACTGAAGCTTTCTTT. It encodes CASQPHRVGTEAFF.

The chain combines TRBV10-3 with TRBJ2-1, with D perhaps matching TRBD2 (5 bases). Per germline, CDR1 ENHRY and CDR2 SYGVKD. Trimming took off 6 bases at V and 5 bases at J, with 8 bases between the two ends. This CDR3 is built from 12 residues. In nucleotides, the CDR3 is TGTGCCATCAGATACGGGAACAATGAGCAGTTCTTC. It codes for CAIRYGNNEQFF.

This chain links TRBV4-3 with TRBJ1-5, with D perhaps matching TRBD1 (5 bases). The germline V gene encodes CDR1 LGHNA and CDR2 YSLEER. This CDR3 contains 14 residues. Trimming removed 0 bases at V and 7 bases at J, with 10 bases between. CDR3 sequence (DNA): TGCGCCAGCAGCCAAGATGGAGGGGTCCAGCCCCAGCATTTT. This sequence encodes CASSQDGGVQPQHF.

This chain uses TRBV7-3 with TRBJ1-1; unclear D gene. V shed 4 bases and J shed 7 bases, with 13 bases lying between them. Germline V gene sequence: CDR1 SGHTA, CDR2 FQGTGA. The CDR3 extends over 13 amino acids. The CDR3 sequence is CASSSPPSFEAFF. The CDR3, as DNA: TGTGCCAGCAGCTCCCCCCCGAGTTTTGAAGCTTTCTTT.

The rearrangement joins TRBV4-3 to TRBJ2-3, with a tentative D call TRBD2 (5 bases). CDR3 length: 13 amino acids. The V gene lost 2 bases and the J gene lost 4 bases, with 7 bases spanning the gap. Germline-derived CDR1 and CDR2 are LGHNA and YSLEER. CDR3 coding DNA: TGCGCCAGCAGCCAAACCGGGGCAGATACGCAGTATTTT. Translating it yields CASSQTGADTQYF.

This chain links TRBV5-4 with TRBJ2-3, with 11 positions matching TRBD1. The germline CDR1 and CDR2 sequences are SGHNT and YYREEE (reference sequence). V dropped 4 bases and J dropped 4; count of bases not matched to a gene: 11. CDR3 length: 17 amino acids. The DNA for the CDR3 is TGTGCCAGCAGCCCAGCATCGGACAGGGGGCGGGCAGATACGCAGTATTTT. Amino acids: CASSPASDRGRADTQYF.

The chain uses TRBV19 and TRBJ1-5, with 9 bases that match TRBD1. The germline V gene encodes CDR1 LNHDA and CDR2 SQIVND (reference sequence). Unmatched junction bases numbered 7, after V lost 7 bases and J lost 6 bases. This CDR3 spans 14 amino acids. The CDR3 DNA reads as TGTGCCAGTACCTCCGGGACAGGGATTCAGCCCCAGCATTTT. Translated, it gives CASTSGTGIQPQHF.

The chain couples TRBV28 to TRBJ2-3; 15 nucleotides agree with TRBD2. V was clipped by 6 bases and J by 5 bases; unmatched bases: 3. The CDR3 length is 15 residues. Germline CDR1 reads MDHEN; CDR2 reads SYDVKM. The CDR3 DNA sequence: TGTGCCAGCAGCCCGGGACTAGCGGGAGGAGATACGCAGTATTTT. It translates to CASSPGLAGGDTQYF.